The 28 T cell receptor beta chains given below trace back to one sample, sequenced in a study of spatial heterogeneity in lung cancer. TCRdb recomputed calls from the 5' RACE reads with MiXCR, one row per CDR3 protein. The sample has 4,000 or so distinct CDR3 sequences; approximately 27% are singletons. Time point reported: blood at routine non-recurrence follow-up after resection. The material sequenced was PBMCs, taken at follow-up. These receptors came from a male donor with early-stage non-small cell lung cancer.

This chain joins TRBV11-3 and TRBJ2-2; D may be TRBD1 or TRBD2 (6 bases each). This CDR3 contains 18 residues. Germline loops: CDR1 SGHNT, CDR2 YENEEA. V was cut by 3 bases and J by 1 base, with 18 bases left in between. The CDR3 nucleotides read TGTGCCAGCAGCTTCGGATTAGGGGGGCGCGGGAACACCGGGGAGCTGTTTTTT. Translated: CASSFGLGGRGNTGELFF.

This clonotype is judged medium-sized (0.01 to 0.1%). The gene calls are TRBV19 and TRBJ2-5; tentatively, D is TRBD1 or TRBD2 (5 bases each). The V gene's germline CDR1 is LNHDA and CDR2 SQIVND (reference sequence). The CDR3 spans 15 residues. V lost 3 bases and J 5 bases, leaving 16 bases between the germline ends. The CDR3 DNA is TGTGCCAGTAGTATTTCCGCCGTGGGACGGGAGACCCAGTACTTC. Its translation is CASSISAVGRETQYF.

By frequency in the sample, this clonotype is medium-sized. The V gene is TRBV6-5, the J gene TRBJ2-5; D is unresolved. Trimming removed 5 bases from V and 1 base from J, with 2 bases in between. Germline loops: CDR1 MNHEY, CDR2 SVGAGI. This CDR3 region has 11 residues. CDR3 DNA sequence: TGTGCCAGCAGTCGCCAAGAGACCCAGTACTTC. Its translation: CASSRQETQYF.

In its sample, this clonotype was seen a few times. The gene calls are TRBV5-1 and TRBJ2-7; the D gene is possibly TRBD1 (5 bases). The germline V gene encodes CDR1 SGHRS and CDR2 YFSETQ. The germline V and J ends were trimmed by 0 bases and 1 base, with 8 bases remaining between them. The length of the CDR3 is 14 residues. CDR3 sequence (DNA): TGCGCCAGCAGCTTGGGGACATCGTCCTACGAGCAGTACTTC. Encoded protein: CASSLGTSSYEQYF.

This clonotype turned up a few times. The chain is built from TRBV5-5 and TRBJ2-2; D gene unclear. CDR3 length equals 15 residues. V lost 0 bases and J lost 8, with 14 bases in between. CDR1 is SGHKS and CDR2 is YYEKEE in the germline V gene (reference sequence). Written as DNA, the CDR3 is TGTGCCAGCAGCTTGGAGCCAGGAGCTGGTGGGGAGCTGTTTTTT. This sequence encodes CASSLEPGAGGELFF. Drawing the rest from reference TRBV5-5 and TRBJ2-2, the complete variable domain is DAGVTQSPTHLIKTRGQQVTLRCSPISGHKSVSWYQQVLGQGPQFIFQYYEKEERGRGNFPDRFSARQFPNYSSELNVNALLLGDSALYLCASSLEPGAGGELFFGEGSRLTVL.

This clonotype was observed many times. The CDR3 DNA reads TGTGCCAGCACGCCGACAGATACGCAGTATTTT. This codes for CASTPTDTQYF. The chain couples TRBV27 to TRBJ2-3, with D hard to call. CDR3 length: 11 amino acids. Deletions cut 7 bases from V and 3 bases from J, with 5 bases between. CDR1 is MNHEY, CDR2 SMNVEV, per germline (reference sequence).

The rearrangement joins TRBV5-1 to TRBJ2-7, with D possibly being TRBD2 (5 bases). Germline-derived CDR1 and CDR2 are SGHRS and YFSETQ. V lost 0 bases and J 1 base, leaving 8 bases between the germline ends. The CDR3 has 14 amino acids. The CDR3 is CASSLDGGSYEQYF. CDR3 DNA sequence: TGCGCCAGCAGCTTGGATGGCGGGTCCTACGAGCAGTACTTC.

By share, this clonotype counts as medium-sized (0.01 to 0.1%). The rearrangement joins TRBV9 to TRBJ2-5, with D perhaps assigned TRBD1 or TRBD2 (5 bases each). This CDR3 has 14 residues. The V end was cut by 3 bases, the J end by 5 bases, with 14 bases between. The germline V gene encodes CDR1 SGDLS and CDR2 YYNGEE. This chain's CDR3 is CASSGGTRRETQYF. The CDR3 region has the DNA TGTGCCAGCAGCGGAGGGACGAGACGGGAGACCCAGTACTTC.

The chain is built from TRBV11-1 and TRBJ2-4; possibly TRBD2 for D (6 bases). Germline V gives CDR1 SGHAT, CDR2 FQDESV (reference sequence). CDR3 length equals 16 residues. Trimming removed 4 bases from V and 6 bases from J, with 19 bases in between. CDR3 nucleotide sequence: TGTGCCAGCAGCTGGGACTCCGGCTTGGGGGGAAACATTCAGTACTTC. Residues: CASSWDSGLGGNIQYF. Variable domain in full (rest from reference TRBV11-1 and TRBJ2-4): EAEVAQSPRYKITEKSQAVAFWCDPISGHATLYWYRQILGQGPELLVQFQDESVVDDSQLPKDRFSAERLKGVDSTLKIQPAELGDSAMYLCASSWDSGLGGNIQYFGAGTRLSVL.

This clonotype counts as medium-sized. The chain is built from TRBV11-2 and TRBJ2-3; TRBD1 is a possible D gene (6 bases). Germline CDR1 reads SGHAT; CDR2 reads FQNNGV. With 5 bases removed from V and 0 bases from J, the gap between germline ends came to 9 bases. This CDR3 has 14 amino acids. This chain's CDR3 is CASSQGSSTDTQYF. The CDR3 DNA reads as TGTGCCAGCAGCCAGGGGTCAAGCACAGATACGCAGTATTTT. Combining the CDR3 with reference TRBV11-2 and TRBJ2-3 gives the whole variable domain EAGVAQSPRYKIIEKRQSVAFWCNPISGHATLYWYQQILGQGPKLLIQFQNNGVVDDSQLPKDRFSAERLKGVDSTLKIQPAKLEDSAVYLCASSQGSSTDTQYFGPGTRLTVL.

The gene calls are TRBV20-1 and TRBJ2-3, with 7 positions matching TRBD1. CDR1 and CDR2 from the germline V gene are DFQATT and SNEGSKA (reference sequence). Trimming at V came to 1 base and at J to 10 bases, leaving 11 bases not matched to a gene. The CDR3 has 14 residues. DNA for the CDR3: TGCAGTGCTAGAGTCCTCCAGGGGGACGGGTCGCAGTATTTT. It codes for CSARVLQGDGSQYF.

This clonotype was observed a handful of times. This chain connects TRBV20-1 to TRBJ2-2; 9 nucleotides agree with TRBD2. The CDR3 sequence is 16 residues long. Germline V gene sequence: CDR1 DFQATT, CDR2 SNEGSKA (reference sequence). After removal of 1 base from V and 4 bases from J, the junction contained 7 bases not matched to a gene. The CDR3 spells CSARVVSGGGTGELFF. Here the CDR3 DNA reads TGCAGTGCTAGAGTTGTTAGCGGGGGAGGCACCGGGGAGCTGTTTTTT.

The chain has TRBV29-1 and TRBJ2-5; D not certain. CDR1 SQVTM and CDR2 ANQGSEA come from the germline V gene. CDR3 size: 10 residues. With 3 bases removed from V and 5 bases from J, the gap between germline ends came to 4 bases. CDR3 bases: TGCAGCGTTGATAGGGAGACCCAGTACTTC. Protein sequence: CSVDRETQYF.

The chain employs TRBV5-5 and TRBJ2-2; 11 bases agree with TRBD2. Germline V gene lookup returns CDR1 SGHKS and CDR2 YYEKEE (reference sequence). The CDR3 sequence is 17 residues long. V shed 2 bases and J 1 base; nucleotides not matched to a gene: 4. DNA of the CDR3: TGTGCCAGCAGCTTAAGACTAGCGGGGAGGAACACCGGGGAGCTGTTTTTT. This translates into CASSLRLAGRNTGELFF.

The J gene is TRBJ2-1, the V gene TRBV5-1; 10 nucleotides agree with TRBD2. CDR1 and CDR2 (germline): SGHRS, YFSETQ. V lost 1 base, J lost 6 bases, and 4 bases stayed unmatched. The length of the CDR3 is 15 residues. CDR3 loop: CASSLTLAGSNEQFF. The CDR3 coding sequence is TGCGCCAGCAGCTTGACACTAGCGGGAAGCAATGAGCAGTTCTTC.

This clonotype was observed a single time. The chain has TRBV5-1 and TRBJ2-2; unclear D gene. The V gene's germline CDR1 is SGHRS and CDR2 YFSETQ. This CDR3 is 12 amino acids long. V lost 2 bases and J 7 bases, leaving 6 bases between the germline ends. The CDR3 DNA reads as TGCGCCAGCAGCTTAAGGGACGGGGAGCTGTTTTTT. It specifies CASSLRDGELFF.

This clonotype is categorized as medium-sized. The chain uses TRBV7-9 and TRBJ2-2; tentative D call: TRBD1 (5 bases). The CDR3 is 14 amino acids. The germline CDR1 and CDR2 sequences are SEHNR and FQNEAQ (reference sequence). V was pared by 5 bases and J by 2 bases, with 9 bases between. The DNA for the CDR3 is TGTGCCAGCAGCCTAGGGGTTAACACCGGGGAGCTGTTTTTT. Translated: CASSLGVNTGELFF.

This clonotype is labeled medium-sized. The chain recombines TRBV15 with TRBJ1-6; D unresolved. The V gene's germline CDR1 is LNHNV and CDR2 YYDKDF (reference sequence). V dropped 0 bases and J dropped 6 bases, with 6 bases sitting between them. The CDR3 runs to 14 residues. The CDR3 nucleotides read TGTGCCACCAGCAGAGATAGGAGTAATTCACCCCTCCACTTT. Translated: CATSRDRSNSPLHF.

The CDR3 reads CASSPTVSGQPQHF. CDR3 sequence (DNA): TGTGCCAGCAGCCCGACAGTATCAGGGCAGCCCCAGCATTTT. The chain has TRBV5-5 and TRBJ1-5; TRBD1 is a possible D gene (5 bases). The germline gives CDR1 SGHKS, CDR2 YYEKEE (reference sequence). The CDR3 consists of 14 residues. Trimming cost V 4 bases and J 7 bases, with 15 bases left between them.

By sample share, this clonotype is medium-sized (0.01 to 0.1%). DNA for the CDR3: TGTGCCAGCAGTTCCGCCGTGACAGGGGAGGATGAAAAACTGTTTTTT. Translation: CASSSAVTGEDEKLFF. The chain employs TRBV6-5 and TRBJ1-4; 8 bases are shared with TRBD1. CDR3 length equals 16 residues. CDR1 is MNHEY, CDR2 SVGAGI, per germline. The ends lost 4 bases at V and 6 bases at J; junction bases unmatched: 10.

The table lists this clonotype with a few counts. J is TRBJ2-7 and V is TRBV10-1; D might be TRBD1 or TRBD2, each matching 7 bases. This CDR3 contains 14 residues. The V end was cut by 4 bases, the J end by 5 bases, with 15 bases between. Looked up from germline, CDR1 is WNHNN and CDR2 is SYGVQD (reference sequence). DNA for the CDR3: TGCGCCAGCAGTGCCCACAGGGGAGGGAACGAGCAGTACTTC. This sequence encodes CASSAHRGGNEQYF.

This clonotype was found a few times. V gene TRBV15 combines with J gene TRBJ2-1, with 8 bases matching TRBD1. The CDR3 loop spans 14 amino acids. From germline, CDR1 is LNHNV and CDR2 YYDKDF (reference sequence). V was clipped by 3 bases and J by 9 bases; unmatched bases: 7. CDR3 in amino acids: CATSRGQDTPEQFF. DNA of the CDR3: TGTGCCACCAGCAGGGGACAGGACACGCCTGAGCAGTTCTTC.

This clonotype is labeled as medium-sized. The V gene is TRBV7-3, the J gene TRBJ2-1, with 9 bases identical to TRBD2. Losses at the gene ends were 5 bases for V and 6 bases for J; bases not matched to a gene: 8. The CDR3 spans 15 residues. CDR1 and CDR2 from the germline V gene are SGHTA and FQGTGA. The CDR3 sequence is CASSRGRAPPNEQFF. The CDR3, as DNA: TGTGCCAGCAGCCGCGGGAGGGCCCCTCCCAATGAGCAGTTCTTC.

This clonotype was counted a few times. The CDR3 coding sequence is TGTGCCACCAGTGACGCGGGACTGCCATACAATGAGCAGTTCTTC. Translating it yields CATSDAGLPYNEQFF. The V gene is TRBV24-1, the J gene TRBJ2-1, with a weak D call TRBD2 (6 bases). The CDR3 has 15 amino acids. CDR1 is KGHDR and CDR2 is SFDVKD in the germline V gene. The germline V and J ends were trimmed by 4 bases and 4 bases, with 13 bases remaining between them.

Only a few counts were recorded for this clonotype. The chain carries TRBV11-2 and TRBJ1-4, with D perhaps TRBD1 (5 bases). This CDR3 is 13 amino acids long. Trimming removed 9 bases from V and 4 bases from J, with 12 bases in between. Germline assignment: CDR1 SGHAT and CDR2 FQNNGV. The CDR3 loop is CASERGLNEKLFF. CDR3 DNA sequence: TGTGCCAGTGAAAGGGGCCTTAATGAAAAACTGTTTTTT.

The chain has TRBV20-1 and TRBJ1-5; 8 nucleotides align to TRBD1. The V gene end was trimmed by 3 bases and the J gene end by 3 bases; junction bases not matched to a gene: 4. Germline V gene data show CDR1 as DFQATT and CDR2 as SNEGSKA (reference sequence). The CDR3 runs to 14 residues. As DNA, the CDR3 is TGCAGTGCTAGTACCAGGGGGCTCAATCAGCCCCAGCATTTT. It specifies CSASTRGLNQPQHF.

This clonotype qualifies as medium-sized. The J gene is TRBJ2-5, the V gene TRBV10-1, with TRBD1 matching 8 bases. The germline CDR1 and CDR2 sequences are WNHNN and SYGVQD (reference sequence). This CDR3 contains 14 residues. The V segment lost 8 bases and the J segment 4 bases; nucleotides outside the gene matches: 9. CDR3 region: CASPPGGWRETQYF. CDR3 coding DNA: TGCGCCAGCCCTCCAGGGGGCTGGAGAGAGACCCAGTACTTC.

This clonotype is categorized as medium-sized (0.01 to 0.1%). The CDR3 spells CASSLGGTIYEQYF. In DNA form, the CDR3 reads TGTGCCAGCAGCCTCGGGGGGACGATCTACGAGCAGTACTTC. This chain joins TRBV28 and TRBJ2-7, with TRBD2 identical over 7 bases. The CDR3 is 14 amino acids. The germline CDR1 and CDR2 sequences are MDHEN and SYDVKM. V dropped 6 bases and J dropped 3; count of bases not matched to a gene: 8.